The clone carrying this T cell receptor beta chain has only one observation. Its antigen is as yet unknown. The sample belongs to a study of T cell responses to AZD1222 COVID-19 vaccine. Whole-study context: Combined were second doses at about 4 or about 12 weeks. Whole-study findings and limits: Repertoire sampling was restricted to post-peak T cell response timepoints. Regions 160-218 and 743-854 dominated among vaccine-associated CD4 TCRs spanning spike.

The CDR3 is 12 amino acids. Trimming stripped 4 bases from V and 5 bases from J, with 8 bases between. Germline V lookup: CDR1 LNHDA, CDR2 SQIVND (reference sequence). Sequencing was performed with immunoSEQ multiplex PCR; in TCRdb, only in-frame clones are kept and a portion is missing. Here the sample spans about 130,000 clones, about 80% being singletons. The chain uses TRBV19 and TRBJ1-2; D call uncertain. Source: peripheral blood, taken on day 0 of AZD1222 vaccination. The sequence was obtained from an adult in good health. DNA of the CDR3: TGTGCCAGTAGTACGGCAGCGTATGGCTACACCTTC. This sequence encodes CASSTAAYGYTF.